This T cell receptor beta chain is drawn from a study of OX40 agonist ivuxolimab in advanced cancers. Study-level background: Dose-escalation patients were diagnosed with hepatocellular carcinoma, melanoma, renal cell cancer or head and neck cancer.

This clone was counted between two and nine times. Its specificity is not known. Overall study results and limits: Antigens targeted by the expanded peripheral T cells were not determined. Certain nonresponding patients likewise had low normalized T-cell clonal expansion. Averaged across samples, CD8+ T cells carried more expanded clones than CD4+ did.

Data came from immunoSEQ multiplex PCR; TCRdb stores just in-frame clones and leaves some out. The table records 5,000 to 6,000 clones, over 60% of them present only once. The sequenced sample was CD4+ or CD8+ T cells sorted from blood, obtained in a trial of the OX40 agonist ivuxolimab. The source is an adult with an advanced solid tumor such as melanoma, head and neck, liver or kidney cancer.

The CDR3 here is CASSSSPIRENTEAFF. The CDR3 nucleotides are TGTGCCAGCAGTTCTTCTCCAATCAGGGAGAACACTGAAGCTTTCTTT. The V and J genes are TRBV27 and TRBJ1-1, with a tentative D call TRBD1 (5 bases). Germline-derived CDR1 and CDR2 are MNHEY and SMNVEV (reference sequence). The V end was cut by 4 bases, the J end by 1 base, with 16 bases between. This CDR3 contains 16 residues.